A single sample is the source of the 29 T cell receptor beta chains below, sequenced in a study of Graves' ophthalmopathy and Graves' hyperthyroidism. The authors amplified TCR beta CDR3 regions, and they did so from RNA transcripts for repertoire sequencing. Investigators did first-round RT-PCR with HTBI primers, then second-round multiplex PCR. TCRdb reprocessed the multiplex PCR reads with MiXCR, giving one entry per CDR3 protein. The profile shows hundreds of thousands of distinct CDR3 sequences, 20% to 25% of them singletons. Specimen: peripheral blood. Receptor source: a woman in her late teens or twenties with stable Graves' hyperthyroidism. Some clones in this sample may be carry-over from other donors' samples.

The V and J genes are TRBV2 and TRBJ2-6; a weak D match, TRBD2 (6 bases). Germline CDR1 is SNHLY and CDR2 is FYNNEI. Trimming removed 6 bases at V and 2 bases at J, with 11 bases between. This CDR3 is built from 15 residues. For the CDR3, the DNA is TGTGCCAGCAGCGAAAGGGAGGCTGGGGCCAACGTCCTGACTTTC. Its translation is CASSEREAGANVLTF.

This clonotype showed up just a few times. The J gene is TRBJ2-7, the V gene TRBV6-2 or TRBV6-3; 9 nucleotides agree with TRBD1. The V segment lost 5 bases and the J segment 6 bases; nucleotides outside the gene matches: 8. Looked up from germline, CDR1 is MNHEY and CDR2 is SVGEGT. This CDR3 spans 14 amino acids. The CDR3 nucleotides read TGTGCCAGCAGTCAAACCGGGACAGGGACCGAGCAGTACTTC. Protein: CASSQTGTGTEQYF.

Many counts were recorded for this clonotype. The chain recombines TRBV9 with TRBJ2-2, with D possibly TRBD2 on 6 matching bases. The V end was cut by 2 bases, the J end by 4 bases, with 15 bases between. The CDR3 has 16 amino acids. Germline values: CDR1 SGDLS, CDR2 YYNGEE. In DNA, the CDR3 is TGTGCCAGCAGCGTCAAGTACCAACTAGCCACCGGGGAGCTGTTTTTT. Protein product: CASSVKYQLATGELFF.

This clonotype was counted many times. This chain joins TRBV5-6 and TRBJ1-1, with a possible D match to TRBD1 (6 bases). The CDR3 is 14 residues long. V gave up 4 bases and J gave up 1 base, with 11 bases separating them. Germline V gene sequence: CDR1 SGHDT, CDR2 YYEEEE. The DNA for the CDR3 is TGTGCCAGCAGCCCCAGGGGTTGGAACACTGAAGCTTTCTTT. Its protein is CASSPRGWNTEAFF. Together with reference TRBV5-6 and TRBJ1-1, the CDR3 gives the full variable domain: DAGVTQSPTHLIKTRGQQVTLRCSPKSGHDTVSWYQQALGQGPQFIFQYYEEEERQRGNFPDRFSGHQFPNYSSELNVNALLLGDSALYLCASSPRGWNTEAFFGQGTRLTVV.

This clonotype appeared many times. The chain links TRBV4-2 to TRBJ2-2, with unresolved D. There are 13 residues in the CDR3. Germline lookup yields CDR1 LGHNA and CDR2 YNFKEQ. V was pared by 0 bases and J by 6 bases, with 5 bases between. The CDR3 nucleotides are TGTGCCAGCAGCCAAGAAATGGCCGGGGAGCTGTTTTTT. Translating it yields CASSQEMAGELFF.

This clonotype was detected ten times or more. The rearrangement links TRBV10-3 to TRBJ2-7; D unclear. CDR1 and CDR2 (germline): ENHRY, SYGVKD. Trimming took off 11 bases at V and 0 bases at J, with 11 bases between the two ends. This CDR3 is 12 amino acids long. Here the CDR3 DNA reads TGTGCCGTACGGGCCCCCTCCTACGAGCAGTACTTC. Translation: CAVRAPSYEQYF.

The chain uses TRBV28 and TRBJ1-5; 7 nucleotides agree with TRBD1. Germline loops: CDR1 MDHEN, CDR2 SYDVKM. This CDR3 comprises 15 residues. V was pared by 6 bases and J by 4 bases, with 9 bases of the junction left unmatched. CDR3 sequence reads: CASRTTGLRNQPQHF. The CDR3 region has the DNA TGTGCCAGCAGGACGACAGGGCTACGGAATCAGCCCCAGCATTTT. The variable domain in full, completed from reference TRBV28 and TRBJ1-5, reads DVKVTQSSRYLVKRTGEKVFLECVQDMDHENMFWYRQDPGLGLRLIYFSYDVKMKEKGDIPEGYSVSREKKERFSLILESASTNQTSMYLCASRTTGLRNQPQHFGDGTRLSIL.

The chain employs TRBV2 and TRBJ2-2, with 12 nucleotides matching TRBD2. V shed 9 bases and J 7 bases; nucleotides not matched to a gene: 18. This CDR3 spans 18 amino acids. Looked up from germline, CDR1 is SNHLY and CDR2 is FYNNEI. The CDR3 reads CARTRDPLTSGGFGELFF. The CDR3 coding sequence is TGTGCCAGGACCCGGGACCCATTGACTAGCGGGGGTTTCGGGGAGCTGTTTTTT. The complete variable domain, with remaining parts taken from reference TRBV2 and TRBJ2-2, reads EPEVTQTPSHQVTQMGQEVILRCVPISNHLYFYWYRQILGQKVEFLVSFYNNEISEKSEIFDDQFSVERPDGSNFTLKIRSTKLEDSAMYFCARTRDPLTSGGFGELFFGEGSRLTVL.

There are many counts of this clonotype. The chain is built from TRBV6-5 and TRBJ1-2; 8 bases match TRBD1. Germline CDR1 is MNHEY and CDR2 is SVGAGI. V shed 0 bases, J shed 7 bases, and the junction held 7 bases outside the gene matches. There are 15 residues in the CDR3. The CDR3 spells CASSYSAQGALGYTF. The CDR3 coding sequence is TGTGCCAGCAGTTACTCGGCCCAGGGGGCGCTTGGCTACACCTTC.

Remarks on this clonotype: A much larger clone lies one base from this, so it may be a read error. This chain joins TRBV2 and TRBJ1-5, with 8 nucleotides matching TRBD1. Germline V gene data show CDR1 as SNHLY and CDR2 as FYNNEI. The CDR3 contains 15 residues. The CDR3 sequence is CAGSLTGVGNQPQHF. CDR3 bases: TGTGCCGGCAGCTTGACAGGGGTTGGCAATCAGCCCCAGCATTTT.

This clonotype was observed many times. This chain uses TRBV12-3 or TRBV12-4 with TRBJ1-5, with no clear D. The CDR3 extends over 14 amino acids. The germline V and J ends were trimmed by 4 bases and 3 bases, with 10 bases remaining between them. The CDR3 sequence: CASSSPSPNQPQHF. DNA of the CDR3: TGTGCCAGCAGTTCTCCCTCCCCCAATCAGCCCCAGCATTTT.

This clonotype was counted a few times. The chain has TRBV20-1 and TRBJ1-5; possible D gene TRBD1, 5 bases. CDR3 length equals 17 residues. The V gene lost 3 bases and the J gene lost 0 bases, with 18 bases spanning the gap. Germline CDR1 reads DFQATT; CDR2 reads SNEGSKA (reference sequence). The CDR3 DNA reads TGCAGTGCTAGCAACACTGACAGAAGTTATAGCAATCAGCCCCAGCATTTT. Translation: CSASNTDRSYSNQPQHF.

The sample holds many counts of this clonotype. The chain links TRBV12-3 or TRBV12-4 to TRBJ2-7, with D possibly TRBD2 on 6 matching bases. The CDR3 sequence is 13 residues long. With 2 bases removed from V and 6 bases from J, the gap between germline ends came to 11 bases. The CDR3 loop is CASSLRAEGEQYF. Here the CDR3 DNA reads TGTGCCAGCAGTTTAAGAGCGGAGGGCGAGCAGTACTTC.

This chain uses TRBV15 with TRBJ2-7, with 8 bases aligning to TRBD1. CDR3 length equals 16 residues. V lost 1 base to trimming and J lost 0 bases; unmatched junction nucleotides: 5. Germline V CDR1 and CDR2: LNHNV, YYDKDF (reference sequence). CDR3 in DNA: TGTGCCACCAGCAGAGTCCGGACAGGGAACTCCTACGAGCAGTACTTC. Translated: CATSRVRTGNSYEQYF.

The sample holds many counts of this clonotype. The chain has TRBV6-5 and TRBJ2-6, with TRBD1 matching 9 bases. The CDR3 contains 19 residues. J gave up 4 bases and V 5 bases, and 15 bases lay outside the gene matches. The germline CDR1 and CDR2 sequences are MNHEY and SVGAGI. The CDR3, as DNA: TGTGCCAGCAGTCGGGGGACAGGGACGACCTGGGCCGGGGCCAACGTCCTGACTTTC. This sequence encodes CASSRGTGTTWAGANVLTF.

This clonotype was observed many times. The J gene is TRBJ2-7, the V gene TRBV29-1; TRBD2 agrees at 7 bases. The V gene's germline CDR1 is SQVTM and CDR2 ANQGSEA. The length of the CDR3 is 15 residues. The J segment lost 2 bases and the V segment lost 6 bases, leaving 13 bases of the junction unmatched. The CDR3 here is CSVESWERGAYEQYF. CDR3 DNA: TGCAGCGTGGAATCTTGGGAGCGGGGCGCCTACGAGCAGTACTTC.

In this sample, this clonotype turned up many times. The chain combines TRBV27 with TRBJ2-7; 9 positions agree with TRBD2. The V gene's germline CDR1 is MNHEY and CDR2 SMNVEV (reference sequence). CDR3 length: 15 residues. Trimming removed 7 bases from V and 0 bases from J; junction bases left unmatched: 7. The CDR3 is CASTLGGGGSYEQYF. DNA of the CDR3: TGTGCCAGCACCCTGGGCGGGGGGGGCTCCTACGAGCAGTACTTC.

This clonotype was counted ten times or more. J is TRBJ1-2 and V is TRBV20-1; no definite D call. This CDR3 is built from 13 residues. The germline V and J ends were trimmed by 0 bases and 4 bases, with 9 bases remaining between them. The germline V gene has CDR1 DFQATT and CDR2 SNEGSKA (reference sequence). CDR3 bases: TGCAGTGCTAGAGAGGAGGTCAGCTATGGCTACACCTTC. This sequence encodes CSAREEVSYGYTF.

This clonotype was found many times. The chain recombines TRBV27 with TRBJ1-2; D possibly corresponds to TRBD1 (5 bases). CDR1 is MNHEY and CDR2 is SMNVEV in the germline V gene (reference sequence). V gave up 4 bases and J gave up 7 bases, with 19 bases separating them. The CDR3 runs 15 residues. The CDR3: CASSSSDTLGLGYTF. Here the CDR3 DNA reads TGTGCCAGCAGTTCCTCAGACACGTTGGGGCTTGGCTACACCTTC.

This clonotype was counted many times. The gene calls are TRBV19 and TRBJ1-5, with 9 nucleotides matching TRBD1. Unmatched junction bases numbered 16, after V lost 5 bases and J lost 2 bases. CDR3 length: 19 residues. The germline V gene encodes CDR1 LNHDA and CDR2 SQIVND (reference sequence). CDR3 sequence (DNA): TGTGCCAGTAGTGGGATTTGGACAGGGGTGGCAGCGGGCAATCAGCCCCAGCATTTT. It encodes CASSGIWTGVAAGNQPQHF.

This clonotype was detected only a few times. The rearrangement joins TRBV11-1 to TRBJ2-5; D ambiguous. V gave up 2 bases and J gave up 5 bases, with 12 bases separating them. Germline assignment: CDR1 SGHAT and CDR2 FQDESV (reference sequence). The CDR3 totals 14 residues. The CDR3, as DNA: TGTGCCAGCAGCTTAATGCCAGTTCGGGAGACCCAGTACTTC. Its protein is CASSLMPVRETQYF.

Many counts were recorded for this clonotype. The chain employs TRBV20-1 and TRBJ1-2, with 9 bases aligning to TRBD1. Germline V gene sequence: CDR1 DFQATT, CDR2 SNEGSKA (reference sequence). The CDR3 consists of 12 residues. J lost 8 bases, V lost 5 bases, and 6 bases had no gene match. The CDR3 DNA reads as TGCAGTGCTTACAGGGGGCTGGAAGGCTACACCTTC. Translating it yields CSAYRGLEGYTF.

This clonotype was counted ten times or more. This chain joins TRBV18 and TRBJ1-3; tentatively, D is TRBD1 (5 bases). The CDR3 consists of 16 residues. V shed 1 base and J shed 0 bases, with 10 bases lying between them. Germline CDR1 is KGHSH and CDR2 is LQKENI. The CDR3: CASSPLGDSSGNTIYF. The DNA for the CDR3 is TGTGCCAGCTCACCACTTGGCGACAGCTCTGGAAACACCATATATTTT. The full variable domain, completed using reference TRBV18 and TRBJ1-3, is NAGVMQNPRHLVRRRGQEARLRCSPMKGHSHVYWYRQLPEEGLKFMVYLQKENIIDESGMPKERFSAEFPKEGPSILRIQQVVRGDSAAYFCASSPLGDSSGNTIYFGEGSWLTVV.

This clonotype has at least ten counts. V and J are TRBV9 and TRBJ2-7, with unresolved D. This CDR3 has 13 amino acids. The ends were cut back, 4 bases at V and 4 bases at J, with 12 bases in the middle. CDR1 SGDLS and CDR2 YYNGEE come from the germline V gene. The CDR3 reads CASSPHDVYEQYF. The CDR3 DNA follows: TGTGCCAGCAGCCCCCATGATGTATACGAGCAGTACTTC.

This clonotype was recorded a few times. The rearrangement uses TRBV30 and TRBJ2-5; 9 nucleotides line up with TRBD2. Germline CDR1 GTSNPN, CDR2 SVGIG (reference sequence). This CDR3 comprises 15 residues. V trimming: 0 bases; J trimming: 4 bases; junction bases outside the gene matches: 6. CDR3 amino acids: CAWSVRGGRLETQYF. CDR3 bases: TGTGCCTGGAGTGTGCGGGGGGGCCGACTAGAGACCCAGTACTTC.

This clonotype was counted many times. The chain employs TRBV6-1 and TRBJ1-5; no firm D call. CDR1 and CDR2 from the germline V gene are MNHNS and SASEGT. This CDR3 is built from 11 residues. V lost 8 bases and J lost 3, with 5 bases in between. CDR3 nucleotide sequence: TGTGCCAGCGCCGCCAATCAGCCCCAGCATTTT. It codes for CASAANQPQHF.

In its sample, this clonotype was seen a few times. The chain uses TRBV27 and TRBJ1-1; no firm D call. CDR3 length: 14 amino acids. Germline V gene lookup returns CDR1 MNHEY and CDR2 SMNVEV (reference sequence). V was shortened by 0 bases and J by 3 bases, with 8 bases between the two germline ends. CDR3 in amino acids: CASSLSIGYTEAFF. The DNA of the CDR3 is TGTGCCAGCAGTTTATCGATAGGGTACACTGAAGCTTTCTTT.

The J gene is TRBJ2-7, the V gene TRBV20-1; D may correspond to TRBD1 or TRBD2 (5 bases each). V was clipped by 6 bases and J by 7 bases, with 16 bases between them. The V gene's germline CDR1 is DFQATT and CDR2 SNEGSKA (reference sequence). The CDR3 extends over 12 amino acids. The CDR3 region has the DNA TGCAGTGCAGGACGAGGGACGGGGGAGCAGTACTTC. It yields the protein CSAGRGTGEQYF.

About this clonotype itself: The CDR3 does not close with the conserved phenylalanine or tryptophan, likely indicating a read error. In DNA form, the CDR3 reads TGTGCCAGCAGCTTGACCAACCTACGAGAGCAGTACCTC. This gives the protein CASSLTNLREQYL. The V gene is TRBV11-2, the J gene TRBJ2-7, with unresolved D. Per the germline V gene, CDR1 is SGHAT and CDR2 is FQNNGV. V lost 3 bases and J 7 bases, leaving 13 bases between the germline ends. This CDR3 is 13 amino acids long.